Presented here are 21 T cell receptor beta chains from one specimen sequenced in a study of shared clonotypes between healthy human individuals. Assay: immunoSEQ multiplex PCR; the TCRdb copy retains only in-frame clones and omits some. The table shows about 100,000 clones, with about 70% occurring only once. Sequencing input: memory CD8+ T cells sorted from blood. Subset defined: CD45RO+ cells pooled with CCR7-negative TemRA cells. These receptors were obtained from a woman between 25 and 40 years old in good health.

This clone appeared once. The V call is TRBV5-1, the J call TRBJ2-7; 11 nucleotides agree with TRBD2. The CDR3 has 18 amino acids. V was pared by 3 bases and J by 1 base, with 12 bases of the junction left unmatched. Germline loops: CDR1 SGHRS, CDR2 YFSETQ. CDR3 sequence (DNA): TGCGCCAGCAGCTCCCCGAAGGGACTAGCGGAAGAATCCTACGAGCAGTACTTC. Residues: CASSSPKGLAEESYEQYF. Using reference TRBV5-1 and TRBJ2-7 for the parts outside the CDR3, the full variable domain is KAGVTQTPRYLIKTRGQQVTLSCSPISGHRSVSWYQQTPGQGLQFLFEYFSETQRNKGNFPGRFSGRQFSNSRSEMNVSTLELGDSALYLCASSSPKGLAEESYEQYFGPGTRLTVT.

The chain couples TRBV10-2 to TRBJ1-1; maybe TRBD1 (5 bases). Trimming took 2 bases from V and 5 from J, leaving 6 bases between them. The CDR3 runs 12 residues. Germline lookup yields CDR1 WSHSY and CDR2 SAAADI. The CDR3 nucleotides are TGCGCCAGCAGTGAGGGGGGGACTGAAGCTTTCTTT. It yields the protein CASSEGGTEAFF.

The genes are TRBV4-1 and TRBJ2-5, with 9 bases identical to TRBD2. With the DNA end fitting TRBJ2-7 better, the J assignment may be wrong. The CDR3 consists of 18 residues. The germline CDR1 and CDR2 sequences are MGHRA and YSYEKL. CDR3 in DNA: TGCGCCAGCAGCCAGAGCGTTGTTATCCTAGCGGGATTTGACGAGCAGTACTTC. Translated, it gives CASSQSVVILAGFDEQYF.

The chain carries TRBV7-9 and TRBJ2-7; either TRBD1 or TRBD2 may supply D (5 bases each). The CDR3 runs 15 residues. Germline lookup yields CDR1 SEHNR and CDR2 FQNEAQ (reference sequence). V gave up 5 bases and J gave up 4 bases, with 18 bases separating them. Here the CDR3 reads CASSPAIRGPYEQYF. In DNA, the CDR3 is TGTGCCAGCAGCCCCGCAATTAGGGGACCTTACGAGCAGTACTTC.

Written as DNA, the CDR3 is TGTGCCAGCAGTGGTGGCAGGGGGAATGAAAAACTGTTTTTT. Translating it yields CASSGGRGNEKLFF. The chain couples TRBV6-1 to TRBJ1-4; 7 bases map to TRBD1. The germline gives CDR1 MNHNS, CDR2 SASEGT. The CDR3 contains 14 residues. Trimming took 4 bases from V and 5 from J; bases not matched to a gene: 4.

The chain recombines TRBV11-2 with TRBJ1-1; D unclear. The CDR3 loop spans 15 amino acids. Trimming took off 2 bases at V and 1 base at J, with 11 bases between the two ends. Germline V CDR1 and CDR2: SGHAT, FQNNGV. As DNA, the CDR3 is TGTGCCAGCAGCTTAAGCCCCGCAGGGAACACTGAAGCTTTCTTT. The encoded protein is CASSLSPAGNTEAFF.

This clone was counted at least ten times. This rearrangement joins TRBV27 to TRBJ2-3, with D possibly TRBD1 on 5 matching bases. V was clipped by 5 bases and J by 2 bases, with 11 bases between them. CDR1 is MNHEY, CDR2 SMNVEV, per germline (reference sequence). This CDR3 is 14 amino acids long. In nucleotides, the CDR3 is TGTGCCAGCAGTCCGCGGACATACACAGATACGCAGTATTTT. Protein product: CASSPRTYTDTQYF.

This rearrangement joins TRBV27 to TRBJ2-7, with 10 nucleotides matching TRBD1. CDR1 and CDR2 from the germline V gene are MNHEY and SMNVEV (reference sequence). The V segment lost 0 bases and the J segment 3 bases; nucleotides outside the gene matches: 8. This CDR3 is built from 17 residues. CDR3 DNA sequence: TGTGCCAGCAGTTTATCCTCCCGGGACAGGGGATTCTACGAGCAGTACTTC. Encoded protein: CASSLSSRDRGFYEQYF.

CDR3 DNA sequence: TGTGCCAGCAGTGAACCCCAATACCCAGGACAGGGGGAAGAGACCCAGTACTTC. Protein: CASSEPQYPGQGEETQYF. V gene TRBV25-1 combines with J gene TRBJ2-5, with TRBD1 matching over 10 bases. The length of the CDR3 is 18 residues. The junction had 12 bases not matched to a gene; V was cut back by 2 bases and J by 3 bases. Germline V gene sequence: CDR1 MGHDK, CDR2 SYGVNS.

The chain combines TRBV29-1 with TRBJ2-7; 10 nucleotides agree with TRBD1. Germline V gene data show CDR1 as SQVTM and CDR2 as ANQGSEA. The CDR3 has 13 amino acids. V trimming: 4 bases; J trimming: 0 bases; junction bases outside the gene matches: 0. CDR3 nucleotides: TGCAGCGTTGGGGACAGGGGCTCCTACGAGCAGTACTTC. Protein sequence: CSVGDRGSYEQYF.

This clone was found a few times. The rearrangement links TRBV5-8 to TRBJ1-1, with D perhaps matching TRBD1 (5 bases). The germline V and J ends were trimmed by 5 bases and 4 bases, with 12 bases remaining between them. This CDR3 contains 13 residues. Germline CDR1 reads SGHTS; CDR2 reads YDEGEE. CDR3 sequence reads: CASRKTVFTEAFF. The CDR3 region has the DNA TGTGCCAGCAGAAAGACAGTTTTCACTGAAGCTTTCTTT.

The rearrangement uses TRBV5-1 and TRBJ2-3, with TRBD1 identical over 8 bases. Germline V lookup: CDR1 SGHRS, CDR2 YFSETQ. CDR3 length equals 17 residues. J gave up 2 bases and V 0 bases, and 8 bases lay outside the gene matches. The CDR3 DNA follows: TGCGCCAGCAGCTTGGGGACAGGGTCGGATGACACAGATACGCAGTATTTT. It yields the protein CASSLGTGSDDTDTQYF.

The chain is built from TRBV4-1 and TRBJ2-5; perhaps TRBD1 as D (6 bases). The assigned J gene may be wrong: the sequence end matches TRBJ2-7 better. Germline CDR1 is MGHRA and CDR2 is YSYEKL. The CDR3 covers 14 residues. The CDR3 coding sequence is TGCGCCAGCAGCCAGAGGGACACGGTCCACGAGCAGTACTTC. It is translated as CASSQRDTVHEQYF.

Relative to its sample, this clone is medium-sized. The chain employs TRBV11-2 and TRBJ1-2; D is ambiguous. There are 12 residues in the CDR3. Trimming stripped 0 bases from V and 6 bases from J, with 5 bases between. Germline V gene sequence: CDR1 SGHAT, CDR2 FQNNGV. The DNA for the CDR3 is TGTGCCAGCAGCTTAGACGGCCATGGCTACACCTTC. Protein: CASSLDGHGYTF.

The genes are TRBV27 and TRBJ1-1; D unresolved. Germline CDR1 and CDR2: MNHEY and SMNVEV (reference sequence). V lost 4 bases and J lost 2, with 14 bases in between. This CDR3 is built from 15 residues. In DNA form, the CDR3 reads TGTGCCAGCAGTTCTTCACACAGACTAAACACTGAAGCTTTCTTT. Translated, it gives CASSSSHRLNTEAFF.

This chain links TRBV19 with TRBJ2-1, with D possibly matching TRBD2 (5 bases). Germline values: CDR1 LNHDA, CDR2 SQIVND (reference sequence). V shed 4 bases and J shed 9 bases, with 13 bases lying between them. This CDR3 has 13 residues. In DNA, the CDR3 is TGTGCCAGTAGTACGGGGTTTACCATTGAGCAGTTCTTC. Amino acids: CASSTGFTIEQFF.

The V call is TRBV9, the J call TRBJ1-1, with D perhaps matching TRBD1 (5 bases). Germline V gene sequence: CDR1 SGDLS, CDR2 YYNGEE. The CDR3 length is 12 residues. Trimming shortened V by 3 bases and J by 4 bases, and 7 bases separated the two germline ends. CDR3 sequence reads: CASSAGTTEAFF. The CDR3 DNA sequence: TGTGCCAGCAGCGCAGGGACCACTGAAGCTTTCTTT. Using reference TRBV9 and TRBJ1-1 for the parts outside the CDR3, the full variable domain is DSGVTQTPKHLITATGQRVTLRCSPRSGDLSVYWYQQSLDQGLQFLIQYYNGEERAKGNILERFSAQQFPDLHSELNLSSLELGDSALYFCASSAGTTEAFFGQGTRLTVV.

This clone was observed once. J is TRBJ2-7 and V is TRBV5-1; 16 bases agree with TRBD2. The V and J ends lost 2 bases and 2 bases, in that order; junction bases with no gene match: 16. The CDR3 is made up of 21 amino acids. Germline loops: CDR1 SGHRS, CDR2 YFSETQ. In DNA, the CDR3 is TGCGCCAGCAGCTTTCACCCCTGGGGACTAGCGGGAGGGAGGCCCCCCTACGAGCAGTACTTC. This encodes CASSFHPWGLAGGRPPYEQYF.

This clone turned up a few times. The chain couples TRBV7-9 to TRBJ1-4; no clear D. The germline CDR1 and CDR2 sequences are SEHNR and FQNEAQ (reference sequence). CDR3 length: 14 residues. Between the trimmed V and J ends, which lost 1 base and 0 bases, there was a span of 3 bases. The CDR3 loop reads CASSLGPTNEKLFF. The CDR3 region has the DNA TGTGCCAGCAGCTTAGGGCCAACTAATGAAAAACTGTTTTTT.

V and J are TRBV29-1 and TRBJ2-3, with D perhaps TRBD2 (6 bases). Germline CDR1 and CDR2: SQVTM and ANQGSEA. Trimming pared 6 bases from V and 1 base from J, leaving 14 bases between. The CDR3 is 14 amino acids. The CDR3 DNA sequence: TGCAGCGTGGCTAGCGTTGGAGGCACAGATACGCAGTATTTT. Translation: CSVASVGGTDTQYF.

This rearrangement joins TRBV15 to TRBJ1-4; a weak D match, TRBD1 (6 bases). CDR3 length: 15 residues. The V and J ends lost 4 bases and 3 bases respectively, with 12 bases between them. The germline V gene has CDR1 LNHNV and CDR2 YYDKDF (reference sequence). The CDR3 region is CATSTLGGPNEKLFF. The CDR3 region has the DNA TGTGCCACCAGCACTCTGGGGGGGCCTAATGAAAAACTGTTTTTT.